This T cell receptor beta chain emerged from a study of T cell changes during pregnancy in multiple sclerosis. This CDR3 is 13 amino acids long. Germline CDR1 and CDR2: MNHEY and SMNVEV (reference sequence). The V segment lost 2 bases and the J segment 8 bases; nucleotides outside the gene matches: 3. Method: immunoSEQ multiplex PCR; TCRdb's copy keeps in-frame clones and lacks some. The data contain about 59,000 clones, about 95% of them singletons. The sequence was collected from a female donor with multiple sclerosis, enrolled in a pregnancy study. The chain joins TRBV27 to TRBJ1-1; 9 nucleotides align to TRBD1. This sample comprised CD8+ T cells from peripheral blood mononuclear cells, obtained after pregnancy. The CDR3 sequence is CASSLVGTGEAFF. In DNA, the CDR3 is TGTGCCAGCAGTTTAGTAGGGACAGGGGAAGCTTTCTTT.